Each of the 7 T cell receptor beta chains below was sequenced from the same sample in a study of Graves' ophthalmopathy and Graves' hyperthyroidism. The authors amplified TCR beta CDR3 regions, and they did so from RNA transcripts for repertoire sequencing. Scientists carried out first-round RT-PCR using HTBI primers and then a second-round multiplex PCR. Each CDR3 protein is one row after TCRdb ran MiXCR on the multiplex PCR reads. The sample holds 450,000 to 600,000 distinct CDR3 sequences; about 40% are singletons and the top ten take roughly 4.5%. The specimen sequenced was peripheral blood or thyroid tissue (not recorded which). All receptors come from an adult man with Graves' hyperthyroidism.

This chain uses TRBV14 with TRBJ2-7; 10 bases agree with TRBD2. The V segment lost 0 bases and the J segment 0 bases; nucleotides outside the gene matches: 11. CDR1 is SGHDN, CDR2 FVKESK, per germline. There are 19 residues in the CDR3. CDR3 protein: CASSQDRASGSSRSYEQYF. The CDR3 coding sequence is TGTGCCAGCAGCCAAGATCGGGCTAGCGGGAGTTCTCGCTCCTACGAGCAGTACTTC.

CDR3 bases: TGTGCCAGCAGCTTGAGGGACCCGAGCACCGGGGAGCTGTTTTTT. Protein product: CASSLRDPSTGELFF. The chain has TRBV10-3 and TRBJ2-2, with D perhaps TRBD1 or TRBD2 (5 bases each). Trimming took 10 bases from V and 4 from J, leaving 19 bases between them. From germline, CDR1 is ENHRY and CDR2 SYGVKD. The CDR3 length is 15 residues.

V gene TRBV6-5 combines with J gene TRBJ1-5; 12 positions match TRBD1. The CDR3 runs 15 residues. Germline loops: CDR1 MNHEY, CDR2 SVGAGI. V was pared by 5 bases and J by 6 bases, with 5 bases of the junction left unmatched. CDR3 loop: CASSRDRGQVQPQHF. The CDR3 DNA is TGTGCCAGCAGTAGGGACAGGGGGCAGGTTCAGCCCCAGCATTTT.

This clonotype was seen only a few times. V is TRBV3-1 and J is TRBJ1-1, with TRBD1 matching over 7 bases. The V gene end was trimmed by 8 bases and the J gene end by 1 base; junction bases not matched to a gene: 4. The CDR3 covers 13 residues. Germline CDR1 is LGHDT and CDR2 is YNNKEL (reference sequence). CDR3 residues: CASAWTGNTEAFF. The CDR3 nucleotides are TGTGCCAGCGCCTGGACAGGGAACACTGAAGCTTTCTTT.

The J gene is TRBJ1-5, the V gene TRBV12-3 or TRBV12-4; D might be TRBD1 (5 bases). V dropped 6 bases and J dropped 11 bases, with 14 bases sitting between them. This CDR3 region has 12 residues. The CDR3 spells CASSPGFETQHF. The CDR3 DNA reads TGTGCCAGCAGCCCAGGGTTTGAGACCCAGCATTTT.

This sequence joins TRBV30 and TRBJ1-2; D might be TRBD1 (5 bases). The ends were cut back, 5 bases at V and 2 bases at J, with 18 bases in the middle. The CDR3 spans 15 residues. Germline V gives CDR1 GTSNPN, CDR2 SVGIG (reference sequence). For the CDR3, the DNA is TGTGCCTGGGATAATTTACAGGACCCCAACTATGGCTACACCTTC. Protein product: CAWDNLQDPNYGYTF.

J is TRBJ2-3 and V is TRBV20-1; 9 nucleotides align to TRBD1. This CDR3 has 13 amino acids. Germline CDR1 is DFQATT and CDR2 is SNEGSKA (reference sequence). Trimming at V came to 6 bases and at J to 5 bases, leaving 6 bases not matched to a gene. CDR3 in DNA: TGCAGTGCCAGACAGGGGGTAGTAGATACGCAGTATTTT. As protein: CSARQGVVDTQYF.